This entry lists 23 T cell receptor beta chains sequenced from one sample in a study of T cells after yellow fever vaccination. TCRdb reprocessed the 5' RACE reads via MiXCR and lists one record per CDR3 protein. The sample carries hundreds of thousands of distinct CDR3 sequences, under 20% recorded once. Specimen: PBMCs, collected before the yellow fever booster vaccination. These receptors were collected from a man between 18 and 29 years old who received the YFV17D yellow fever vaccine.

This clonotype has just a few counts. The chain joins TRBV11-1 to TRBJ1-1, with TRBD1 matching 10 bases. This CDR3 contains 13 residues. Germline trimming cut 6 bases from V and 12 bases from J; bases unmatched to any gene: 10. From germline, CDR1 is SGHAT and CDR2 FQDESV (reference sequence). The CDR3 protein is CASRSGTGEKTFF. In DNA, the CDR3 is TGTGCCAGCAGGTCTGGGACAGGGGAGAAGACTTTCTTT. Complete variable domain (other parts from reference TRBV11-1 and TRBJ1-1): EAEVAQSPRYKITEKSQAVAFWCDPISGHATLYWYRQILGQGPELLVQFQDESVVDDSQLPKDRFSAERLKGVDSTLKIQPAELGDSAMYLCASRSGTGEKTFFGQGTRLTVV.

CDR3: CASSYSDGEKLFF. The CDR3 DNA follows: TGTGCCAGCAGTTACTCAGACGGTGAAAAACTGTTTTTT. The V and J genes are TRBV6-5 and TRBJ1-4, with D hard to call. The V gene lost 0 bases and the J gene lost 7 bases, with 6 bases spanning the gap. The CDR3 is made up of 13 amino acids. Germline V gene sequence: CDR1 MNHEY, CDR2 SVGAGI.

This clonotype was seen a few times. The chain is built from TRBV29-1 and TRBJ2-3; no firm D call. Germline assignment: CDR1 SQVTM and CDR2 ANQGSEA. The CDR3 spans 12 residues. V was cut by 5 bases and J by 6 bases, with 12 bases left in between. CDR3 nucleotide sequence: TGCAGCGTTCAGCCCCAGGCTGATACGCAGTATTTT. This codes for CSVQPQADTQYF.

The sample holds many counts of this clonotype. The chain links TRBV7-6 to TRBJ1-6; weak D call: TRBD1 (5 bases). The V and J ends lost 5 bases and 9 bases respectively, with 14 bases between them. CDR3 length: 14 residues. CDR1 and CDR2 (germline): SGHVS, FNYEAQ. CDR3 DNA: TGTGCCAGCAGCCTAGGGGTTTATGGTTCACCCCTCCACTTT. This gives the protein CASSLGVYGSPLHF.

The gene calls are TRBV6-5 and TRBJ1-6; D perhaps matches TRBD1 (6 bases). In germline, CDR1 is MNHEY, CDR2 SVGAGI. The V end lost 6 bases, the J end lost 3 bases, and 15 bases lay between the germline ends. The CDR3 runs to 16 residues. CDR3 nucleotide sequence: TGTGCCAGCAGCCCCCGGGACATCCTCTATAATTCACCCCTCCACTTT. Residues: CASSPRDILYNSPLHF.

The chain carries TRBV20-1 and TRBJ1-5, with TRBD1 matching over 8 bases. Trimming at V came to 0 bases and at J to 0 bases, leaving 16 bases not matched to a gene. Germline CDR1 and CDR2: DFQATT and SNEGSKA (reference sequence). This CDR3 is 20 amino acids long. For the CDR3, the DNA is TGCAGTGCTAGAGAGCCCGCCACGGACAGGGTAGGGTATAGCAATCAGCCCCAGCATTTT. Translated: CSAREPATDRVGYSNQPQHF.

The V call is TRBV6-1, the J call TRBJ2-4; D gene unclear. CDR1 MNHNS and CDR2 SASEGT come from the germline V gene. This CDR3 comprises 13 residues. Trimming took off 8 bases at V and 8 bases at J, with 16 bases between the two ends. CDR3 in DNA: TGTGCCAGCGGACGGGCCGAAGAGGACATTCAGTACTTC. Translating gives CASGRAEEDIQYF.

This clonotype was observed a few times. CDR3 DNA sequence: TGTGCCATCAGTGAGAAGGGACAAGCTTTCTTT. This encodes CAISEKGQAFF. This sequence joins TRBV10-3 and TRBJ1-1, with a possible D match to TRBD1 (5 bases). The CDR3 length is 11 residues. V lost 2 bases to trimming and J lost 9 bases, with 7 bases between them. CDR1 and CDR2 (germline): ENHRY, SYGVKD.

The rearrangement joins TRBV7-9 to TRBJ2-5; D might be TRBD1 (6 bases). The V gene's germline CDR1 is SEHNR and CDR2 FQNEAQ (reference sequence). Trimming cost V 1 base and J 5 bases, with 14 bases left between them. The CDR3 totals 15 residues. In DNA, the CDR3 is TGTGCCAGCAGCTTAGGAACCGGGACAATGGAGACCCAGTACTTC. Encoded protein: CASSLGTGTMETQYF.

This clonotype was observed a single time. The chain combines TRBV12-3 or TRBV12-4 with TRBJ1-5; D is unclear. V was clipped by 3 bases and J by 3 bases, with 9 bases between them. This CDR3 has 14 residues. The CDR3, as DNA: TGTGCCAGCAGTTTCTCGGGGTTCAATCAGCCCCAGCATTTT. This gives the protein CASSFSGFNQPQHF.

This clonotype showed up many times. This chain links TRBV10-2 with TRBJ1-1; 9 bases map to TRBD1. Germline lookup yields CDR1 WSHSY and CDR2 SAAADI. V shed 11 bases and J 2 bases; nucleotides not matched to a gene: 6. The CDR3 extends over 13 amino acids. The CDR3 sequence is CAGNRGPNTEAFF. The CDR3, as DNA: TGCGCCGGTAACAGGGGGCCCAACACTGAAGCTTTCTTT.

The sample holds one count of this clonotype. This chain connects TRBV27 to TRBJ1-5, with D unclear. V lost 8 bases, J lost 5 bases, and 16 bases lay in between. The CDR3 is made up of 14 amino acids. The V gene's germline CDR1 is MNHEY and CDR2 SMNVEV (reference sequence). DNA for the CDR3: TGTGCCAGCGGGCCGGGCCTGACCCATCAGCCCCAGCATTTT. This gives the protein CASGPGLTHQPQHF.

This clonotype was observed a handful of times. This rearrangement joins TRBV4-3 to TRBJ2-1; D gene unclear. Per the germline V gene, CDR1 is LGHNA and CDR2 is YSLEER. The CDR3 runs 14 residues. Trimming cost V 4 bases and J 6 bases, with 13 bases left between them. CDR3: CASSLALRSNEQFF. The CDR3 DNA reads TGCGCCAGCAGCCTCGCCCTTCGTAGCAATGAGCAGTTCTTC.

This clonotype was counted ten times or more. This chain links TRBV6-2 or TRBV6-3 with TRBJ1-1; 7 positions agree with TRBD1. CDR1 and CDR2 from the germline V gene are MNHEY and SVGEGT. With V trimmed by 6 bases and J by 6 bases, 1 base remained unmatched. The CDR3 consists of 11 residues. CDR3 in amino acids: CASSQGAEAFF. The CDR3 DNA reads TGTGCCAGCAGCCAGGGGGCTGAAGCTTTCTTT.

The chain couples TRBV12-3 or TRBV12-4 to TRBJ1-4; D not resolved. V shed 1 base and J shed 7 bases, with 13 bases lying between them. CDR3 length: 15 amino acids. The CDR3 is CASSLVSNPGEKLFF. In DNA, the CDR3 is TGTGCCAGCAGTTTAGTCAGTAATCCGGGTGAAAAACTGTTTTTT.

This clonotype showed up just a few times. This sequence joins TRBV5-1 and TRBJ2-3, with TRBD2 matching 7 bases. After removal of 4 bases from V and 4 bases from J, the junction contained 12 bases not matched to a gene. This CDR3 region has 16 residues. The germline CDR1 and CDR2 sequences are SGHRS and YFSETQ. As DNA, the CDR3 is TGCGCCAGCAGCACCGCTTCGGCGGGAGACCCAGATACGCAGTATTTT. Translating it yields CASSTASAGDPDTQYF.

This clonotype has a count of ten or more. The rearrangement uses TRBV6-1 and TRBJ2-7; unclear D gene. CDR1 is MNHNS, CDR2 SASEGT, per germline. V was pared by 3 bases and J by 2 bases, with 2 bases between. The CDR3 length is 11 residues. The CDR3 DNA sequence: TGTGCCAGCAGTGACCCCTACGAGCAGTACTTC. The encoded protein is CASSDPYEQYF.

This clonotype came up a few times. J is TRBJ2-1 and V is TRBV6-5; D is perhaps TRBD1 (5 bases). Germline V CDR1 and CDR2: MNHEY, SVGAGI. Trimming took off 2 bases at V and 4 bases at J, with 15 bases between the two ends. This CDR3 region has 16 residues. CDR3 in DNA: TGTGCCAGCAGTTACCTCTACAGGACCGGATACAATGAGCAGTTCTTC. Its protein product is CASSYLYRTGYNEQFF.

This clonotype was seen more than once but under ten times. The genes are TRBV6-5 and TRBJ1-1, with D maybe TRBD1 (6 bases). Looked up from germline, CDR1 is MNHEY and CDR2 is SVGAGI. Trimming removed 5 bases at V and 11 bases at J, with 21 bases between. This CDR3 is built from 14 residues. The CDR3 DNA sequence: TGTGCCAGCAGTACTAACAGGGCCCGAGCTGCGGCTTTCTTT. It encodes CASSTNRARAAAFF.

This clonotype has a handful of counts. The rearrangement links TRBV4-3 to TRBJ2-1, with 7 bases that match TRBD2. The germline gives CDR1 LGHNA, CDR2 YSLEER. The V gene end was trimmed by 3 bases and the J gene end by 3 bases; junction bases not matched to a gene: 5. CDR3 length: 15 residues. CDR3 protein: CASSQGLADYNEQFF. The CDR3 nucleotides are TGCGCCAGCAGCCAGGGTCTAGCGGACTACAATGAGCAGTTCTTC.

The rearrangement joins TRBV28 to TRBJ2-5; no definite D call. V lost 3 bases to trimming and J lost 5 bases, with 10 bases between them. The germline gives CDR1 MDHEN, CDR2 SYDVKM. The CDR3 is 13 residues long. The CDR3 DNA is TGTGCCAGCAGTTTGGGTACAATTGAGACCCAGTACTTC. Amino acids: CASSLGTIETQYF.

The V and J genes are TRBV3-1 and TRBJ1-1, with D hard to call. This CDR3 is built from 14 residues. The V gene's germline CDR1 is LGHDT and CDR2 YNNKEL (reference sequence). V lost 1 base, J lost 1 base, and 7 bases lay in between. The CDR3 DNA follows: TGTGCCAGCAGCCAAGGGCCGGGGAACACTGAAGCTTTCTTT. Amino acids: CASSQGPGNTEAFF.

This clonotype has only a few counts. The V call is TRBV9, the J call TRBJ2-1; a weak D match, TRBD2 (5 bases). Per germline, CDR1 SGDLS and CDR2 YYNGEE. The ends were cut back, 2 bases at V and 2 bases at J, with 11 bases in the middle. This CDR3 comprises 15 residues. CDR3 loop: CASSVGAGTYNEQFF. CDR3 DNA: TGTGCCAGCAGCGTGGGTGCGGGTACCTACAATGAGCAGTTCTTC. The variable domain in full, completed from reference TRBV9 and TRBJ2-1, reads DSGVTQTPKHLITATGQRVTLRCSPRSGDLSVYWYQQSLDQGLQFLIQYYNGEERAKGNILERFSAQQFPDLHSELNLSSLELGDSALYFCASSVGAGTYNEQFFGPGTRLTVL.